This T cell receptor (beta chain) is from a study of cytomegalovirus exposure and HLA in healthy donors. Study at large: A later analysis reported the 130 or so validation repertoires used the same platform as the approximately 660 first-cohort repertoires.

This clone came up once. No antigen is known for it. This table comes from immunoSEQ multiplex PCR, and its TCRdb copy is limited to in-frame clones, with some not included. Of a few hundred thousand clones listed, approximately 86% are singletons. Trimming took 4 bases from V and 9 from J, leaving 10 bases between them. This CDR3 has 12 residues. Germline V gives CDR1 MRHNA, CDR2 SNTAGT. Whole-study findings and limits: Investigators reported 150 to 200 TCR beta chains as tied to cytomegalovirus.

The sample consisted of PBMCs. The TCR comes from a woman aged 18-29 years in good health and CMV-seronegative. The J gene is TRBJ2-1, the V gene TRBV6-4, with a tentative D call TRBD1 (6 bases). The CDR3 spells CASSGGGVEQFF. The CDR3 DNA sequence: TGTGCCAGCAGTGGTGGGGGCGTTGAGCAGTTCTTC.